This TCR beta chain came from a study of T cell repertoires in cytomegalovirus infection. Study information: The study used recently identified HLA-C-restricted and well-studied HLA-B-restricted CMV epitopes. CMV infection and matching HLA type were both indicated by public TCR beta signatures.

The V gene's germline CDR1 is SGHVS and CDR2 FQNEAQ. Trimming cost V 3 bases and J 2 bases, with 1 base left between them. The CDR3 covers 11 residues. This clonotype was picked up a small number of times. Its target is unknown. TCRdb fed the reads into MiXCR, producing one record per CDR3 protein. The table shows tens of thousands of distinct CDR3 sequences, with 15% to 25% occurring only once. Regarding the study as a whole: The study found HLA-C-restricted CMV-specific TCR beta clonotypes dominating the ex vivo response.

Source: CD8+ T cells from cultured PBMCs, taken from culture after CMV antigen stimulation. The source is a human donor in good health (CMV status not recorded). Some clones in this sample may be carry-over from other donors' samples. This rearrangement joins TRBV7-8 to TRBJ2-5; D ambiguous. CDR3 sequence reads: CASSFQETQYF. The DNA of the CDR3 is TGTGCCAGCAGCTTTCAAGAGACCCAGTACTTC.